This T cell receptor beta chain was captured by sequencing in a study of T cell changes during pregnancy in multiple sclerosis. Generated by immunoSEQ multiplex PCR, the TCRdb table keeps only in-frame clones and is missing some. The repertoire holds over 60,000 clones, roughly 96% seen once, with 2% to 2.5% in the top ten. This CDR3 region has 14 residues. Germline CDR1 is MNHEY and CDR2 is SMNVEV (reference sequence). The V segment lost 6 bases and the J segment 6 bases; nucleotides outside the gene matches: 8. This material consisted of CD8+ T cells from peripheral blood mononuclear cells, taken after pregnancy. This clonotype was sampled from a female donor with multiple sclerosis, enrolled in a pregnancy study. J is TRBJ2-7 and V is TRBV27; TRBD1 agrees at 10 bases. Here the CDR3 DNA reads TGTGCCAGCAGACCGGGGACAGGGGTGGGCGAGCAGTACTTC. Its protein is CASRPGTGVGEQYF.